Listed below are T cell receptor beta chains from one sample, sequenced in a study of cytotoxic CD8 clonotypes in ibrutinib-treated CLL. TCRdb keeps only in-frame clones here, not all; method: immunoSEQ multiplex PCR. The sample consists of fewer than 10,000 clones, roughly 71% of them appearing once. The sequencing here drew on PBMCs, taken before ibrutinib treatment. The receptors derive from a human donor with chronic lymphocytic leukemia. Each CDR3 is given with its conserved first and last residue. The D gene is left open where the match is weak. Clone size is not always given. Where it is, it says once, few, many or a class for expanded clones.

v_gene	j_gene	len	abundance	d_gene	CDR3aa	CDR3nt
TRBV7-2	TRBJ2-1	16	NA	NA	CASSLVISGVYNEQFF	TGTGCCAGCAGCTTAGTAATTAGCGGAGTCTACAATGAGCAGTTCTTC
TRBV11-3	TRBJ2-2	17	medium-sized	NA	CASSPFEAGIWDGELFF	TGTGCCAGCAGCCCCTTTGAGGCGGGAATCTGGGACGGGGAGCTGTTTTTT
TRBV7-9	TRBJ1-1	14	medium-sized	NA	CASSLGGGATEAFF	TGTGCCAGCAGCTTAGGAGGGGGGGCCACTGAAGCTTTCTTT
TRBV18	TRBJ2-7	13	NA	TRBD2	CASSPGGGYEQYF	TGTGCCAGCTCACCAGGGGGGGGATACGAGCAGTACTTC
TRBV5-1	TRBJ2-1	15	NA	NA	CASRGGYTITNEQFF	TGCGCCAGCAGGGGGGGCTACACAATAACCAATGAGCAGTTCTTC
TRBV6-4	TRBJ2-2	16	NA	TRBD1	CASSDTGQGKAGELFF	TGTGCCAGCAGTGACACGGGACAGGGGAAGGCCGGGGAGCTGTTTTTT
TRBV18	TRBJ2-5	15	NA	NA	CASSPPARNQETQYF	TGTGCCAGCTCACCACCGGCCAGAAATCAAGAGACCCAGTACTTC
TRBV19	TRBJ2-7	15	NA	TRBD1	CASSIRTGPTYEQYF	TGTGCCAGTAGTATCCGGACAGGGCCCACCTACGAGCAGTACTTC
TRBV7-2	TRBJ1-1	16	NA	NA	CASSLPRAGRNTEAFF	TGTGCCAGCAGCTTACCCCGGGCGGGGCGGAACACTGAAGCTTTCTTT
TRBV2	TRBJ2-7	13	NA	TRBD2	CASSRTRGHEQYF	TGTGCCAGCAGTAGGACTAGGGGCCACGAGCAGTACTTC
TRBV15	TRBJ2-3	15	NA	TRBD2	CATSRASGRTDTQYF	TGTGCCACCAGCAGAGCTAGCGGGAGGACAGATACGCAGTATTTT
TRBV11-2	TRBJ2-6	15	once	NA	CASSLSVSGANVLTF	TGTGCCAGCAGCTTATCTGTATCTGGGGCCAACGTCCTGACTTTC
TRBV5-1	TRBJ2-4	19	NA	NA	CASSLSTVLDNIAKNIQYF	TGCGCCAGCAGCTTGAGCACAGTCCTCGATAATATAGCCAAAAACATTCAGTACTTC
TRBV9	TRBJ1-1	13	few	NA	CASSVGASTEAFF	TGTGCCAGCAGCGTAGGAGCATCGACTGAAGCTTTCTTT
TRBV18	TRBJ1-4	14	NA	NA	CASSPRGNNEKLFF	TGTGCCAGCTCACCACGGGGAAATAATGAAAAACTGTTTTTT
TRBV18	TRBJ1-1	12	NA	NA	CASSGGTSEAFF	TGTGCCAGCTCGGGGGGGACATCCGAAGCTTTCTTT
TRBV28	TRBJ2-1	12	few	NA	CASSTQGVGGLF	TGTGCCAGCAGTACACAGGGCGTAGGGGGACTCTTC
TRBV27	TRBJ1-1	14	once	NA	CASSLSAGASKAFF	TGTGCCAGCAGTTTATCGGCCGGGGCAAGTAAGGCTTTCTTT
TRBV19	TRBJ2-5	13	NA	NA	CASSIGYSETQYF	TGTGCCAGTAGTATAGGGTACTCGGAGACCCAGTACTTC
TRBV5-6	TRBJ1-4	14	NA	TRBD1	CASRPGQRHEKLFF	TGTGCCAGCAGACCGGGACAGAGACATGAAAAACTGTTTTTT
TRBV2	TRBJ2-1	15	NA	NA	CASTIELGSYNEQFF	TGTGCCAGCACCATCGAATTGGGCTCCTACAATGAGCAGTTCTTC
TRBV7-2	TRBJ2-3	15	NA	NA	CASSVNRAGTDTQYF	TGTGCCAGCAGCGTCAACCGAGCGGGCACAGATACGCAGTATTTT
TRBV5-1	TRBJ1-1	14	NA	NA	CASSLNTLNTEAFF	TGCGCCAGCAGCTTAAATACCCTGAACACTGAAGCTTTCTTT
TRBV28	TRBJ2-1	18	NA	TRBD2	CASSSPGLANGFYNEQFF	TGTGCCAGCAGTTCTCCGGGACTAGCAAACGGCTTTTACAATGAGCAGTTCTTC
TRBV27	TRBJ2-3	16	NA	NA	CASSLGGQIITDTQYF	TGTGCCAGCAGTTTGGGGGGACAGATAATCACAGATACGCAGTATTTT
TRBV27	TRBJ2-5	10	NA	NA	CASSGETQYF	TGTGCCAGCAGTGGCGAGACCCAGTACTTC
TRBV6-1	TRBJ2-7	15	NA	NA	CASSETVGPYYEQYF	TGTGCCAGCAGTGAAACGGTGGGACCCTACTACGAGCAGTACTTC
TRBV19	TRBJ2-7	16	NA	TRBD1	CASSTGQGGGSYEQYF	TGTGCCAGTAGTACAGGACAGGGAGGAGGCTCCTACGAGCAGTACTTC
TRBV7-9	TRBJ1-1	12	NA	NA	CASSTREGTPSF	TGTGCCAGCAGCACCCGGGAAGGGACACCCTCCTTT